These 4 T cell receptor beta chains share one sample of origin, sequenced in a study of T cells after yellow fever vaccination. TCRdb reanalysed the 5' RACE reads using MiXCR and keeps one entry per CDR3 protein. The sample yields more than 80,000 distinct CDR3 sequences, approximately 5.5% seen once. Material: CD8+ T cells sorted from PBMCs, obtained 10 days after the yellow fever booster vaccination. These receptors all stem from a man aged 18 to 29 who received the YFV17D yellow fever vaccine.

This clonotype was seen at least ten times. V and J are TRBV7-8 and TRBJ2-6, with 7 bases aligning to TRBD1. The CDR3 has 17 amino acids. Germline loops: CDR1 SGHVS, CDR2 FQNEAQ. The V gene end was trimmed by 5 bases and the J gene end by 2 bases; junction bases not matched to a gene: 9. CDR3 sequence reads: CASSLTGRKAGANVLTF. CDR3 DNA: TGTGCCAGCAGCCTGACAGGGCGAAAGGCTGGGGCCAACGTCCTGACTTTC. The complete variable domain, with remaining parts taken from reference TRBV7-8 and TRBJ2-6, reads GAGVSQSPRYKVAKRGQDVALRCDPISGHVSLFWYQQALGQGPEFLTYFQNEAQLDKSGLPSDRFFAERPEGSVSTLKIQRTQQEDSAVYLCASSLTGRKAGANVLTFGAGSRLTVL.

J is TRBJ2-1 and V is TRBV28; 11 positions match TRBD2. Trimming cost V 4 bases and J 9 bases; bases outside gene matches: 11. This CDR3 is 16 amino acids long. The germline gives CDR1 MDHEN, CDR2 SYDVKM. For the CDR3, the DNA is TGTGCCAGCAGTTCCGGGATAGCGGGGGGGCCGGGTGAGCAGTTCTTC. Translation gives CASSSGIAGGPGEQFF. The complete variable domain, with remaining parts taken from reference TRBV28 and TRBJ2-1, reads DVKVTQSSRYLVKRTGEKVFLECVQDMDHENMFWYRQDPGLGLRLIYFSYDVKMKEKGDIPEGYSVSREKKERFSLILESASTNQTSMYLCASSSGIAGGPGEQFFGPGTRLTVL.

The rearrangement uses TRBV7-2 and TRBJ2-7; maybe TRBD2 (6 bases). CDR3 length equals 16 residues. Looked up from germline, CDR1 is SGHTA and CDR2 is FQGNSA. Between the trimmed V and J ends, which lost 1 base and 0 bases, there was a span of 13 bases. The CDR3 loop reads CASSLELARSSYEQYF. CDR3 in DNA: TGTGCCAGCAGCTTAGAACTAGCCCGGAGCTCCTACGAGCAGTACTTC.

This clonotype was seen a few times. CDR3 coding DNA: TGCAGTGCTAGAGAACCGGACCTGGCTGAAGCTTTCTTT. It yields the protein CSAREPDLAEAFF. The V gene is TRBV20-1, the J gene TRBJ1-1; no clear D. The V end lost 0 bases, the J end lost 6 bases, and 11 bases lay between the germline ends. The CDR3 spans 13 residues. The germline V gene has CDR1 DFQATT and CDR2 SNEGSKA (reference sequence).